This T cell receptor beta chain was recovered during a study of blood T cell repertoires in COVID-19. Study as a whole: From the United States, Italy and Spain came samples of acute and convalescent COVID-19.

The protocol was immunoSEQ multiplex PCR, while the TCRdb copy is restricted to in-frame clones and leaves out a portion. This table holds 190,000 or so clones, approximately 87% found once. V gave up 0 bases and J gave up 6 bases, with 17 bases separating them. The CDR3 extends over 16 amino acids. The germline CDR1 and CDR2 sequences are SGHDN and FVKESK. Material for sequencing was peripheral blood. The clonotype was recovered from a man aged 55 to 69 who had recovered from COVID-19. The V gene is TRBV14, the J gene TRBJ1-1; D is uncertain. DNA of the CDR3: TGTGCCAGCAGCCAAGACTTTGGGCACGTAGTTGCTGAAGCTTTCTTT. Translating it yields CASSQDFGHVVAEAFF.